The clone carrying this T cell receptor beta chain was detected many times. Its antigen remains unknown. Tregs were sorted as CD4+CD25+CD127-/low cells. Full-length variable regions came from constant-region reverse primers plus semi-nested Nested Universal Primer A PCR. TCRdb analysed the 5' RACE reads with MiXCR anew, one entry per CDR3 protein. Of 9,500 to 14,000 distinct CDR3 sequences in the sample, roughly a quarter were seen once. The germline V gene encodes CDR1 SEHNR and CDR2 FQNEAQ (reference sequence). The CDR3 consists of 16 residues. V was cut by 1 base and J by 4 bases, with 13 bases left in between. Study-level points and caveats: Whole repertoires were not studied in the larger cohort, only one V-J beta rearrangement. Greatest tumor Treg TCR overlap was with tumor naive CD4+ cells. In terms of TCR gene usage, tumor memory CD4+ T cells clustered together with blood and lymph node memory CD4+ cells, as well as with lymph node naive CD4+ cells.

The chain uses TRBV7-9 and TRBJ2-2, with unresolved D. The sequenced sample consisted of Tregs sorted from a lymph node. The origin of this receptor is a female donor with breast cancer. This CDR3 is CASSLVGQAVTGELFF. As DNA, the CDR3 is TGTGCCAGCAGCTTAGTCGGCCAGGCCGTCACCGGGGAGCTGTTTTTT. The variable domain in full, completed from reference TRBV7-9 and TRBJ2-2, reads DTGVSQNPRHKITKRGQNVTFRCDPISEHNRLYWYRQTLGQGPEFLTYFQNEAQLEKSRLLSDRFSAERPKGSFSTLEIQRTEQGDSAMYLCASSLVGQAVTGELFFGEGSRLTVL.